This note documents a single T cell receptor (beta chain) sequence. Its antigen is as yet unknown. Germline V CDR1 and CDR2: SEHNR, FQNEAQ (reference sequence). The CDR3 sequence is 14 residues long. The V end lost 1 base, the J end lost 4 bases, and 9 bases lay between the germline ends. This sample stems from a study of response to subunit inactivated influenza vaccine. Regarding the study as a whole: The authors suggested that few new T cells are recruited per seasonal influenza vaccination.

TCRdb processed the RT-PCR reads anew with MiXCR; each CDR3 protein has one entry. In the table there are about 700,000 distinct CDR3 sequences, approximately 14% of which are singletons. This receptor was identified in a man in his forties or fifties who received an inactivated influenza vaccine. The input for sequencing was PBMCs from blood, taken 12 days after vaccination. The chain employs TRBV7-9 and TRBJ2-3; no firm D call. CDR3 DNA sequence: TGTGCCAGCAGCTTAGAGGTCAGCGCAGATACGCAGTATTTT. Protein: CASSLEVSADTQYF. Together with reference TRBV7-9 and TRBJ2-3, the CDR3 gives the full variable domain: DTGVSQNPRHKITKRGQNVTFRCDPISEHNRLYWYRQTLGQGPEFLTYFQNEAQLEKSRLLSDRFSAERPKGSFSTLEIQRTEQGDSAMYLCASSLEVSADTQYFGPGTRLTVL.